This record looks at one T cell receptor (beta chain) sequence and its context. This clonotype has at least ten counts. Its antigen is unknown. Per-nucleotide qualities are absent, and no much larger clonotype sits a single base away. There are 16 amino acids in the CDR3, from cysteine to phenylalanine inclusive. Just the 48-base CDR3 DNA is kept, in frame starting at base 1. CDR1 and CDR2 are read off the germline V gene as SGHDT and YYEEEE. The V end loses 6 bases and the J end loses 0 bases, and a stretch of 17 bases separates them. Amplification of TCR beta CDR3 regions was carried out from RNA transcripts. For the first round of RT-PCR on the TCR CDR3, the HTBI primer set was used together with the Qiagen OneStep RT-PCR kit. The libraries were constructed in a second round of multiplex PCR and then size-selected and purified. The libraries were sequenced on an Illumina HiSeq2000 using paired-end 100 bp reads. Under the source paper's analysis protocol: SOAPnuke was used to process the raw data, with reads discarded if the reads contained adapters or uncalled bases, had a mean Phred below 15, or lacked an exact constant-primer or identifier match. High-quality paired reads were merged with COPE v1.2.5, and unique nucleotide sequences were defined as clonotypes. Clonotypes were aligned to IMGT TRBV, TRBD and TRBJ reference segments using MiTCR v1.1. Only V-J combinations with frequency above 0.0001, covering about 99% of repertoires, were analysed. A TCS score was defined as the ratio between F50 (clonal expansion) and ExV (chaos), using BLOSUM62-based TCRdist between CDR3 peptides within each V-J. Welch's t-statistics and random forest reduced several hundred V-J features to 13, which were used in a naive Bayes classifier (R e1071). The public sequencing data were trimmed at Q25 with fastp and processed into clonotypes with MiXCR by TCRdb, which kept only in-frame beta chains. For every CDR3 protein sequence, its rows merge into one entry that carries the most common genes and DNA. These V and J calls originate from TCRdb's pipeline instead of the authors' own analysis. The sample table records fewer than 500,000 distinct CDR3 sequences; roughly 14% of these occur just once. Roughly 13% of the sample goes to the ten largest clones.

Moderately to severely active disease, a Clinical Activity Score of at least 3, a NOSPECS grade of at least 4, and a duration under 3 months were present in ophthalmopathy patients. Patients with uncontrolled infections, other autoimmune diseases, pregnancy or lactation were excluded. Diagnoses were based on clinical symptoms, serum thyroxine and TRAb, thyroid ultrasound and orbital computed tomography. PBMCs were isolated from approximately 10 ml of fresh peripheral blood by Ficoll-Paque density gradient centrifugation. Trizol reagent was used to extract total RNA, and RNA quality was then checked on an Agilent 2100 Bioanalyzer. This sample was included in a study of T cells in Graves' hyperthyroidism and ophthalmopathy (dated by TCRdb to between 2018 and 2021). Notes on the research overall: Peripheral blood was collected at initial diagnosis, before any treatment. The approximately 100 discovery patients were randomly split 7:3 into training and test sets. In roughly six Graves' hyperthyroidism patients, the study also compared T-cell repertoires from thyroid tissue with T-cell repertoires from blood. To identify distinguishing TCR V-J signatures, a discovery cohort of about 100 patients was used, comprising some 43 with Graves' ophthalmopathy and 57 with stable Graves' hyperthyroidism. Prospective prediction of ophthalmopathy was tested in an independent validation cohort of some 19 hyperthyroidism patients and some 17 patients who later progressed to ophthalmopathy. Following sampling, methimazole starting at 30 mg daily was given to hyperthyroidism patients, and high-dose intravenous methylprednisolone was given to ophthalmopathy patients. According to the paper, TCR Vbeta CDR3 sequencing was carried out on around 140 peripheral blood samples, which came from around 43 ophthalmopathy, 80 or so hyperthyroidism and roughly 17 progressor patients. Study-wide conclusions, independent of this receptor: Most expanded thyroid clonotypes (frequency above 0.001) were also found in blood, which suggests that blood repertoires may mirror thyroid immune responses. In validation, the model predicted progression to ophthalmopathy a median of 6.5 months before onset, with about 64% sensitivity and 72.22% specificity. A model built on a 13 V-J signature distinguished ophthalmopathy from stable hyperthyroidism, reaching roughly 88% sensitivity and under 84% specificity in cross-validation and 80%/75% in testing. Sample size was not statistically predetermined, and investigators were not blinded to group allocation.

The TCR was taken from a man aged 18-30 years with Graves' ophthalmopathy. What was sequenced was blood. The chain uses TRBV5-6 and TRBJ2-3; the D region possibly corresponds to TRBD1 (6 bases align). The DNA sequence is as follows: TGTGCCAGCACCAACTTAGGGACACTCAGCACAGATACGCAGTATTTT. Its amino acids are CASTNLGTLSTDTQYF.